Included here is one TCR delta chain sequence, with context. What it recognizes is unknown. This sample is drawn from a study of Vδ1+ human thymocytes. The study, taken as a whole, reports: Thymic TRG and TRD repertoires appeared highly polyclonal, with Gaussian CDR3 length distributions. Despite high sort purity, about a fifth of thymic T cell receptor delta sequences were Vdelta2.

Extracted RNA was reverse transcribed into cDNA. Pooled V-gene forward primers with one constant-region reverse primer generated the CDR3 amplicons by multiplex PCR. TCRdb processed the multiplex PCR reads again with the CATT caller. The table includes fewer than 90,000 delta-chain clones, approximately 37% detected once. Sorted Vdelta1+ thymocytes were roughly 98% to 99.6% pure. The J segment lost 3 bases and the V segment lost 2 bases, leaving 9 bases of the junction unmatched. The V gene's germline CDR1 is TSWWSYY and CDR2 QGS. This CDR3 spans 17 amino acids. The specimen was Vdelta1+ gamma-delta thymocytes from the thymus. As to subset: FACS-sorted CD3+ TCRalphabeta- TCRVdelta1+ TCRVdelta2- thymocytes. The clonotype originates from a boy under two years old who had congenital heart surgery. The chain links TRDV1 to TRDJ1; TRDD3 agrees at 10 bases. The CDR3 loop reads CALGEGRYWGIPDKLIF. CDR3 nucleotides: TGTGCTCTTGGGGAAGGTAGATACTGGGGGATCCCCGATAAACTCATCTTT.